Below, 28 T cell receptor beta chains from the same sample are listed, as sequenced in a study of T cell changes during pregnancy in multiple sclerosis. TCRdb keeps only in-frame clones here, not all; method: immunoSEQ multiplex PCR. This table holds 45,000 to 55,000 clones, around 90% found once. The sequenced sample was peripheral blood, obtained in the first trimester of pregnancy. These TCRs come from a female donor with multiple sclerosis, enrolled in a pregnancy study.

V gene TRBV4-2 combines with J gene TRBJ2-7; 11 bases map to TRBD2. CDR3 size: 17 residues. The J segment lost 4 bases and the V segment lost 4 bases, leaving 12 bases of the junction unmatched. Germline V gives CDR1 LGHNA, CDR2 YNFKEQ. CDR3 nucleotides: TGTGCCAGCAGCCCCGACTCGGGACTAGCGGACCCTTACGAGCAGTACTTC. Protein product: CASSPDSGLADPYEQYF.

The rearrangement uses TRBV5-1 and TRBJ1-4, with D possibly being TRBD1 (5 bases). Germline CDR1 reads SGHRS; CDR2 reads YFSETQ. The CDR3 runs to 15 residues. V lost 4 bases and J 8 bases, leaving 18 bases between the germline ends. In DNA, the CDR3 is TGCGCCAGCAGCCAGGATGGGGGGATAGGGGAAAAACTGTTTTTT. It is translated as CASSQDGGIGEKLFF.

J is TRBJ2-1 and V is TRBV19; D is perhaps TRBD1 (5 bases). CDR1 and CDR2 from the germline V gene are LNHDA and SQIVND (reference sequence). This CDR3 has 15 amino acids. V was pared by 2 bases and J by 8 bases, with 16 bases between. As DNA, the CDR3 is TGTGCCAGTAGTATACTAGGACATCAAGGGGATGAGCAGTTCTTC. It specifies CASSILGHQGDEQFF.

In this sample, this clone turned up once. This chain links TRBV19 with TRBJ2-7; 9 nucleotides agree with TRBD1. V gave up 5 bases and J gave up 2 bases; unmatched junction bases: 7. Germline CDR1 LNHDA, CDR2 SQIVND (reference sequence). This CDR3 spans 15 amino acids. CDR3 DNA sequence: TGTGCCAGTAGTCCCGGGACAGGGCCTCCCTACGAGCAGTACTTC. Translation gives CASSPGTGPPYEQYF.

The chain carries TRBV5-1 and TRBJ1-1, with 9 bases that match TRBD1. CDR3 size: 16 residues. Germline V gives CDR1 SGHRS, CDR2 YFSETQ. The V and J ends lost 2 bases and 6 bases, in that order; junction bases with no gene match: 11. CDR3 in DNA: TGCGCCAGCAGCTTACAGGGGGCCTCTTATCTGGCTGAAGCTTTCTTT. Its translation: CASSLQGASYLAEAFF.

This clone was picked up one time. One junction end does not reproduce the germline sequence, and a read error may be involved. The chain carries TRBV7-7 and TRBJ2-7; a possible D gene is TRBD1 (6 bases). The CDR3 is 15 residues long. The germline gives CDR1 SSHAT, CDR2 FNYEAQ (reference sequence). CDR3 sequence: CASSPRLRGSDEQYF. DNA for the CDR3: TGTGCTAGCAGCCCAAGATTAAGGGGGAGTGACGAGCAGTACTTC.

The chain joins TRBV4-2 to TRBJ1-5, with 11 bases identical to TRBD1. Per the germline V gene, CDR1 is LGHNA and CDR2 is YNFKEQ. This CDR3 has 19 amino acids. The V gene end was trimmed by 0 bases and the J gene end by 2 bases; junction bases not matched to a gene: 9. CDR3 in amino acids: CASSQEGGQGAPGNQPQHF. DNA for the CDR3: TGTGCCAGCAGCCAAGAAGGTGGACAGGGGGCTCCAGGCAATCAGCCCCAGCATTTT.

The chain joins TRBV7-3 to TRBJ2-2, with a tentative D call TRBD2 (6 bases). CDR1 and CDR2 from the germline V gene are SGHTA and FQGTGA. Trimming took off 8 bases at V and 3 bases at J, with 10 bases between the two ends. This CDR3 is 13 amino acids long. CDR3 DNA: TGTGCCAGCGGAGGGCCTCACACCGGGGAGCTGTTTTTT. The encoded protein is CASGGPHTGELFF. Full variable domain (outside the CDR3, taken from reference TRBV7-3 and TRBJ2-2): GAGVSQTPSNKVTEKGKYVELRCDPISGHTALYWYRQSLGQGPEFLIYFQGTGAADDSGLPNDRFFAVRPEGSVSTLKIQRTERGDSAVYLCASGGPHTGELFFGEGSRLTVL.

The genes are TRBV7-3 and TRBJ2-2; tentatively, D is TRBD1 (6 bases). CDR1 is SGHTA and CDR2 is FQGTGA in the germline V gene. V was trimmed by 1 base and J by 2 bases, leaving 11 bases between them. The CDR3 consists of 16 residues. The CDR3 DNA sequence: TGTGCCAGCAGCTTAAAGACAGGACGAAACACCGGGGAGCTGTTTTTT. Encoded protein: CASSLKTGRNTGELFF.

The gene calls are TRBV4-1 and TRBJ1-6; possibly TRBD1 for D (6 bases). The CDR3 is 16 amino acids. Trimming removed 1 base from V and 10 bases from J, with 17 bases in between. Per germline, CDR1 MGHRA and CDR2 YSYEKL. The CDR3 region has the DNA TGCGCCAGCAGCCAAGTCCCCTCAGGGGTTGGATCACCCCTCCACTTT. This translates into CASSQVPSGVGSPLHF.

The CDR3 loop reads CASSLSRDYGYTF. For the CDR3, the DNA is TGTGCCAGCAGTTTGTCCAGGGACTATGGCTACACCTTC. V is TRBV6-5 and J is TRBJ1-2; possible D gene TRBD1, 5 bases. V dropped 4 bases and J dropped 3 bases, with 9 bases sitting between them. Germline V CDR1 and CDR2: MNHEY, SVGAGI. This CDR3 has 13 amino acids.

This chain uses TRBV5-1 with TRBJ2-3; 9 nucleotides line up with TRBD1. Germline V lookup: CDR1 SGHRS, CDR2 YFSETQ. The CDR3 loop spans 16 amino acids. Unmatched junction bases numbered 8, after V lost 4 bases and J lost 2 bases. The DNA for the CDR3 is TGCGCCAGCAGCACAGGGACAGGGTCGGACACAGATACGCAGTATTTT. Its protein is CASSTGTGSDTDTQYF. Drawing the rest from reference TRBV5-1 and TRBJ2-3, the complete variable domain is KAGVTQTPRYLIKTRGQQVTLSCSPISGHRSVSWYQQTPGQGLQFLFEYFSETQRNKGNFPGRFSGRQFSNSRSEMNVSTLELGDSALYLCASSTGTGSDTDTQYFGPGTRLTVL.

CDR3 amino acids: CASSFRQYTQYF. The CDR3 DNA reads TGTGCCAGCAGCTTTAGACAGTATACGCAGTATTTT. V and J are TRBV7-8 and TRBJ2-3; tentatively, D is TRBD1 (5 bases). Trimming removed 3 bases from V and 7 bases from J, with 8 bases in between. Germline V gene sequence: CDR1 SGHVS, CDR2 FQNEAQ. CDR3 length: 12 residues.

J is TRBJ1-6 and V is TRBV5-1; 7 bases are shared with TRBD1. CDR3 length: 13 amino acids. V lost 4 bases, J lost 14 bases, and 9 bases stayed unmatched. Germline CDR1 is SGHRS and CDR2 is YFSETQ. CDR3 sequence reads: CASSQTGSGTLHF. CDR3 in DNA: TGCGCCAGCAGCCAGACAGGGTCTGGGACCCTCCACTTT.

This chain links TRBV7-3 with TRBJ2-3, with TRBD2 matching over 10 bases. The CDR3 loop spans 16 amino acids. Losses at the gene ends were 4 bases for V and 1 base for J; bases not matched to a gene: 5. Germline CDR1 SGHTA, CDR2 FQGTGA. The CDR3 spells CASSSPGTSGTDTQYF. CDR3 DNA: TGTGCCAGCAGCTCCCCCGGGACTAGCGGCACAGATACGCAGTATTTT.

This chain links TRBV7-2 with TRBJ1-5, with 7 bases aligning to TRBD1. The CDR3 contains 15 residues. Germline CDR1 is SGHTA and CDR2 is FQGNSA. The V segment lost 3 bases and the J segment 0 bases; nucleotides outside the gene matches: 2. CDR3 amino acids: CASSLGQSSNQPQHF. The CDR3 coding sequence is TGTGCCAGCAGCTTGGGACAGAGTAGCAATCAGCCCCAGCATTTT.

The rearrangement joins TRBV5-4 to TRBJ2-3; TRBD2 matches at 10 bases. V shed 0 bases, J shed 3 bases, and the junction held 4 bases outside the gene matches. Germline loops: CDR1 SGHNT, CDR2 YYREEE (reference sequence). The CDR3 sequence is 16 residues long. The CDR3 region has the DNA TGTGCCAGCAGCTTGGAGCGGGGGGGCGTGACAGATACGCAGTATTTT. Translated, it gives CASSLERGGVTDTQYF.

This clone was detected only a few times. This sequence joins TRBV6-1 and TRBJ1-6; tentative D call: TRBD1 (6 bases). V was pared by 6 bases and J by 7 bases, with 16 bases between. The V gene's germline CDR1 is MNHNS and CDR2 SASEGT. This CDR3 comprises 15 residues. The CDR3 coding sequence is TGTGCCAGCAGCCAAAGGGGGGGCTGGAATTCACCCCTCCACTTT. This codes for CASSQRGGWNSPLHF.

The rearrangement links TRBV28 to TRBJ1-2, with TRBD1 matching 7 bases. Germline CDR1 is MDHEN and CDR2 is SYDVKM. The CDR3 sequence is 15 residues long. Germline trimming cut 5 bases from V and 4 bases from J; bases unmatched to any gene: 10. In nucleotides, the CDR3 is TGTGCCAGCAGTCTTACAAGGGACAGAACCTATGGCTACACCTTC. Translating it yields CASSLTRDRTYGYTF.

This sequence joins TRBV18 and TRBJ1-1; D is undetermined. Germline V gene sequence: CDR1 KGHSH, CDR2 LQKENI. Trimming stripped 0 bases from V and 7 bases from J, with 12 bases between. The CDR3 contains 14 residues. In DNA form, the CDR3 reads TGTGCCAGCTCACCACCCCGATTCGGGGTTGAAGCTTTCTTT. Translation: CASSPPRFGVEAFF.

The CDR3 loop reads CATSREGGGYGYTF. Here the CDR3 DNA reads TGTGCCACCAGCAGAGAAGGGGGGGGCTATGGCTACACCTTC. This chain joins TRBV15 and TRBJ1-2; D might be TRBD1 (6 bases). Germline V gives CDR1 LNHNV, CDR2 YYDKDF (reference sequence). The CDR3 spans 14 residues. Trimming pared 0 bases from V and 4 bases from J, leaving 9 bases between.

The chain links TRBV6-5 to TRBJ2-7; TRBD2 agrees at 11 bases. CDR3 length: 14 residues. V shed 2 bases, J shed 3 bases, and the junction held 0 bases outside the gene matches. Germline CDR1 and CDR2: MNHEY and SVGAGI. The DNA for the CDR3 is TGTGCCAGCAGTTACGGGACTAGCGGCTACGAGCAGTACTTC. As protein: CASSYGTSGYEQYF.

V usage is TRBV5-1 and J usage is TRBJ2-7; TRBD1 aligns across 8 bases. Trimming removed 1 base from V and 2 bases from J; junction bases left unmatched: 8. This CDR3 region has 16 residues. Germline loops: CDR1 SGHRS, CDR2 YFSETQ. The chain's CDR3 is CASSLLVAGGPYEQYF. The CDR3 DNA follows: TGCGCCAGCAGCTTGCTGGTCGCAGGGGGCCCCTACGAGCAGTACTTC.

CDR3 sequence reads: CAWSVQGANSPLHF. CDR3 nucleotide sequence: TGTGCCTGGAGTGTCCAGGGGGCCAATTCACCCCTCCACTTT. The rearrangement joins TRBV30 to TRBJ1-6; 8 bases map to TRBD1. CDR3 length equals 14 residues. The trim removed 0 bases at V and 7 bases at J, leaving 2 bases unmatched. The germline V gene has CDR1 GTSNPN and CDR2 SVGIG (reference sequence).

The chain joins TRBV7-9 to TRBJ2-7, with a tentative D call TRBD1 (5 bases). The V end lost 5 bases, the J end lost 6 bases, and 17 bases lay between the germline ends. Germline loops: CDR1 SEHNR, CDR2 FQNEAQ (reference sequence). The CDR3 spans 14 residues. CDR3 DNA sequence: TGTGCCAGCAGCCCACCCCTGGGGCCGGCCGAGCAGTACTTC. Encoded protein: CASSPPLGPAEQYF.

The V call is TRBV28, the J call TRBJ2-7; D may be TRBD1 (5 bases). Deletions cut 7 bases from V and 3 bases from J, with 19 bases between. From germline, CDR1 is MDHEN and CDR2 SYDVKM. The CDR3 loop spans 15 amino acids. CDR3 sequence: CASTPGQPRLYEQYF. The CDR3 nucleotides read TGTGCCAGCACCCCCGGACAACCGCGACTCTACGAGCAGTACTTC.

The V call is TRBV7-9, the J call TRBJ2-1; 7 bases map to TRBD1. The J segment lost 10 bases and the V segment lost 0 bases, leaving 9 bases of the junction unmatched. CDR1 and CDR2 (germline): SEHNR, FQNEAQ (reference sequence). This CDR3 is 15 amino acids long. The chain's CDR3 is CASSLAGGPNREQFF. CDR3 DNA: TGTGCCAGCAGCTTAGCAGGGGGCCCTAATAGGGAGCAGTTCTTC.

The V gene is TRBV15, the J gene TRBJ2-7, with D hard to call. In germline, CDR1 is LNHNV, CDR2 YYDKDF (reference sequence). Trimming removed 0 bases from V and 5 bases from J, with 8 bases in between. The CDR3 runs 13 residues. The CDR3 loop reads CATSREARNEQYF. CDR3 coding DNA: TGTGCCACCAGCAGAGAAGCCAGGAACGAGCAGTACTTC.